Given below is one TCR beta chain in context. These data belong to a study of T cell changes during pregnancy in multiple sclerosis. In germline, CDR1 is SGHRS, CDR2 YFSETQ. V was pared by 1 base and J by 1 base, with 5 bases of the junction left unmatched. This CDR3 has 16 amino acids. This table comes from immunoSEQ multiplex PCR, and its TCRdb copy is limited to in-frame clones, with some not included. The data show over 45,000 clones, 70% to 90% seen once. The sequence was obtained from a female donor with multiple sclerosis, enrolled in a pregnancy study. This chain joins TRBV5-1 and TRBJ2-3; TRBD1 agrees at 8 bases. The input for sequencing was CD4+ T cells from peripheral blood mononuclear cells, taken in the first trimester of pregnancy. For the CDR3, the DNA is TGCGCCAGCAGCTTGCTCGGACAGGGTGGCACAGATACGCAGTATTTT. It codes for CASSLLGQGGTDTQYF.